The next 6 T cell receptor beta chains were all read from a single sample in a study of blood T cells in healthy people across ages. Together with a sample-barcoded 5' primer, a J-beta primer mix was included in a second PCR lasting about 7 to 11 cycles. TCRdb reanalysed the 5' RACE reads using MiXCR and keeps one entry per CDR3 protein. The sample contains 650,000 to 800,000 distinct CDR3 sequences, around two fifths of which appear only once. Sequences were obtained from blood. The receptors originated from a man aged 60-69 years in good health.

The table lists this clonotype with a few counts. The rearrangement joins TRBV20-1 to TRBJ2-7; the D gene is possibly TRBD2 (6 bases). From germline, CDR1 is DFQATT and CDR2 SNEGSKA (reference sequence). The V gene lost 0 bases and the J gene lost 1 base, with 10 bases spanning the gap. The CDR3 is 14 amino acids. CDR3 DNA sequence: TGCAGTGCTAGAGATGAGGAGGGGTCCTACGAGCAGTACTTC. As protein: CSARDEEGSYEQYF.

This chain connects TRBV20-1 to TRBJ2-1; D is undetermined. The V and J ends lost 1 base and 2 bases respectively, with 12 bases between them. CDR1 DFQATT and CDR2 SNEGSKA come from the germline V gene (reference sequence). The CDR3 has 15 residues. The CDR3, as DNA: TGCAGTGCTAGAGCTGCAAACGATCCCTACAATGAGCAGTTCTTC. Translating it yields CSARAANDPYNEQFF.

This clonotype has more than one count but fewer than ten. This CDR3 reads CASSYSTGGFYNTEAFF. CDR3 DNA sequence: TGTGCCAGCAGTTACTCGACCGGGGGCTTTTATAACACTGAAGCTTTCTTT. This rearrangement joins TRBV6-6 to TRBJ1-1; D possibly corresponds to TRBD1 (6 bases). Trimming shortened V by 0 bases and J by 2 bases, and 16 bases separated the two germline ends. Germline V gene lookup returns CDR1 MNHNY and CDR2 SVGAGI (reference sequence). CDR3 length equals 17 residues.

This clonotype was seen only a few times. The chain recombines TRBV5-1 with TRBJ2-5, with a weak D call TRBD1 (7 bases). The V gene's germline CDR1 is SGHRS and CDR2 YFSETQ. CDR3 length: 15 residues. Trimming removed 8 bases at V and 5 bases at J, with 22 bases between. The CDR3 coding sequence is TGCGCCAGTAAACCCTTCGACAGGGCGGGGGAGACCCAGTACTTC. Amino acids: CASKPFDRAGETQYF.

This clonotype was seen a single time. This chain connects TRBV2 to TRBJ1-1; D is ambiguous. Germline CDR1 is SNHLY and CDR2 is FYNNEI. V lost 4 bases and J 1 base, leaving 13 bases between the germline ends. The CDR3 totals 15 residues. This CDR3 is CASSVPGPKNTEAFF. The DNA of the CDR3 is TGTGCCAGCAGTGTACCCGGACCGAAGAACACTGAAGCTTTCTTT.

The chain is built from TRBV3-1 and TRBJ1-3; TRBD1 aligns across 8 bases. Looked up from germline, CDR1 is LGHDT and CDR2 is YNNKEL (reference sequence). J lost 1 base, V lost 7 bases, and 9 bases had no gene match. The CDR3 runs to 16 residues. CDR3 amino acids: CASTSGQVKSGNTIYF. DNA for the CDR3: TGTGCCAGCACGTCGGGACAGGTCAAGTCTGGAAACACCATATATTTT. Combining the CDR3 with reference TRBV3-1 and TRBJ1-3 gives the whole variable domain DTAVSQTPKYLVTQMGNDKSIKCEQNLGHDTMYWYKQDSKKFLKIMFSYNNKELIINETVPNRFSPKSPDKAHLNLHINSLELGDSAVYFCASTSGQVKSGNTIYFGEGSWLTVV.